Below are 23 T cell receptor beta chains sequenced from a single sample in a study of response to subunit inactivated influenza vaccine. One entry per CDR3 protein results from TCRdb running MiXCR on the RT-PCR reads. Seen here are 500,000 to 750,000 distinct CDR3 sequences, 12% to 15% observed once, and the top ten hold 11%. The sample was PBMCs from blood, taken 11 to 12 days after vaccination. The receptors shown here come from a man aged 50-59 years who received an inactivated influenza vaccine.

This clonotype was recorded at least ten times. The chain is built from TRBV7-8 and TRBJ2-4, with 7 bases that match TRBD2. CDR1 is SGHVS, CDR2 FQNEAQ, per germline. The CDR3 has 17 amino acids. V gave up 5 bases and J gave up 11 bases; unmatched junction bases: 21. CDR3 coding DNA: TGTGCCAGCAGCGACTCGCTAGCGGTTCAGGCTAATACCTTTCAGTACTTC. Protein product: CASSDSLAVQANTFQYF.

This sequence joins TRBV2 and TRBJ2-3; D possibly corresponds to TRBD2 (6 bases). The CDR3 runs 15 residues. Germline V gene data show CDR1 as SNHLY and CDR2 as FYNNEI. Between the trimmed V and J ends, which lost 6 bases and 0 bases, there was a span of 13 bases. Here the CDR3 reads CASREGTPSTDTQYF. DNA for the CDR3: TGTGCCAGCAGGGAGGGTACACCCAGCACAGATACGCAGTATTTT.

A few counts support this clonotype. The genes are TRBV30 and TRBJ2-7; D possibly corresponds to TRBD2 (5 bases). Germline V gene data show CDR1 as GTSNPN and CDR2 as SVGIG (reference sequence). This CDR3 is 12 amino acids long. V dropped 3 bases and J dropped 3 bases, with 9 bases sitting between them. CDR3 amino acids: CAWRRVGYEQYF. CDR3 nucleotides: TGTGCCTGGAGGAGGGTCGGCTACGAGCAGTACTTC.

This clonotype was picked up a small number of times. The CDR3 nucleotides are TGCAGTGCTAGAGATACGAGGGCCTACGAGCAGTACTTC. Amino acids: CSARDTRAYEQYF. The chain links TRBV20-1 to TRBJ2-7; D perhaps matches TRBD2 (5 bases). Per germline, CDR1 DFQATT and CDR2 SNEGSKA (reference sequence). This CDR3 spans 13 amino acids. V was cut by 0 bases and J by 2 bases, with 8 bases left in between.

This sequence joins TRBV5-1 and TRBJ2-2, with a weak D call TRBD1 (6 bases). In germline, CDR1 is SGHRS, CDR2 YFSETQ. The CDR3 spans 16 residues. V shed 4 bases and J shed 5 bases, with 18 bases lying between them. CDR3 residues: CASSRTGLERTGELFF. CDR3 coding DNA: TGCGCCAGCAGCAGAACAGGGTTAGAGCGAACCGGGGAGCTGTTTTTT.

In this sample, this clonotype turned up a few times. J is TRBJ2-1 and V is TRBV3-1; the D is unclear. The CDR3 extends over 16 amino acids. Germline loops: CDR1 LGHDT, CDR2 YNNKEL (reference sequence). V was trimmed by 1 base and J by 3 bases, leaving 13 bases between them. CDR3 protein: CASSQAPRQNYNEQFF. DNA for the CDR3: TGTGCCAGCAGCCAAGCGCCCAGACAAAACTACAATGAGCAGTTCTTC.

V and J are TRBV7-6 and TRBJ1-1; TRBD1 matches 9 bases. There are 13 residues in the CDR3. Looked up from germline, CDR1 is SGHVS and CDR2 is FNYEAQ. V shed 5 bases, J shed 6 bases, and the junction held 4 bases outside the gene matches. Here the CDR3 DNA reads TGTGCCAGCAGCGTGGACAGGGGACCTGAAGCTTTCTTT. It yields the protein CASSVDRGPEAFF. The variable domain in full, completed from reference TRBV7-6 and TRBJ1-1, reads GAGVSQSPRYKVTKRGQDVALRCDPISGHVSLYWYRQALGQGPEFLTYFNYEAQQDKSGLPNDRFSAERPEGSISTLTIQRTEQRDSAMYRCASSVDRGPEAFFGQGTRLTVV.

CDR3 region: CASSSGGSSSKYGYTF. CDR3 sequence (DNA): TGCGCCAGCAGTTCAGGGGGAAGTTCGAGTAAATATGGCTACACCTTC. The rearrangement joins TRBV4-1 to TRBJ1-2; 7 bases line up with TRBD1. CDR1 and CDR2 (germline): MGHRA, YSYEKL. V shed 6 bases and J 5 bases; nucleotides not matched to a gene: 15. The CDR3 consists of 16 residues.

This clonotype was found a few times. This sequence joins TRBV18 and TRBJ2-7; 10 bases agree with TRBD2. Germline CDR1 is KGHSH and CDR2 is LQKENI. The J segment lost 6 bases and the V segment lost 4 bases, leaving 9 bases of the junction unmatched. This CDR3 spans 15 amino acids. The CDR3 is CASSQSSGSISEQYF. In DNA form, the CDR3 reads TGTGCCAGCTCACAATCTAGCGGGAGTATATCCGAGCAGTACTTC.

V usage is TRBV15 and J usage is TRBJ2-7; TRBD1 agrees at 7 bases. The CDR3 runs 14 residues. Trimming took 0 bases from V and 4 from J; bases not matched to a gene: 3. In germline, CDR1 is LNHNV, CDR2 YYDKDF (reference sequence). CDR3 in DNA: TGTGCCACCAGCAGAGATAGGGGGCGGTACGAGCAGTACTTC. As protein: CATSRDRGRYEQYF.

This clonotype was found a few times. The genes are TRBV30 and TRBJ1-1; D uncertain. The CDR3 length is 10 residues. V shed 1 base and J shed 11 bases, with 8 bases lying between them. The germline gives CDR1 GTSNPN, CDR2 SVGIG (reference sequence). The CDR3 sequence: CAWSAGRAFF. CDR3 DNA: TGTGCCTGGAGTGCCGGACGGGCTTTCTTT.

Notes on this clonotype: It may be a read error: a sequence one base away is much more abundant. This CDR3 is CASRIGTGVEQYF. In nucleotides, the CDR3 is TGTGCCAGCAGGATCGGGACAGGGGTAGAGCAGTACTTC. The chain combines TRBV12-3 or TRBV12-4 with TRBJ2-7, with TRBD1 matching 10 bases. Trimming at V came to 6 bases and at J to 7 bases, leaving 6 bases not matched to a gene. The CDR3 covers 13 residues.

The CDR3 sequence is CASSQDYLRKLFF. The DNA of the CDR3 is TGTGCCAGCAGCCAAGATTATCTGAGAAAACTGTTTTTT. The chain combines TRBV14 with TRBJ1-4; unclear D gene. Between the trimmed V and J ends, which lost 0 bases and 10 bases, there was a span of 9 bases. CDR3 length: 13 amino acids. Germline assignment: CDR1 SGHDN and CDR2 FVKESK. Supplemented by reference TRBV14 and TRBJ1-4, the full variable domain reads EAGVTQFPSHSVIEKGQTVTLRCDPISGHDNLYWYRRVMGKEIKFLLHFVKESKQDESGMPNNRFLAERTGGTYSTLKVQPAELEDSGVYFCASSQDYLRKLFFGSGTQLSVL.

A few counts support this clonotype. The chain is built from TRBV10-3 and TRBJ2-6; the match to TRBD1 covers 9 bases. The length of the CDR3 is 18 residues. The trim removed 10 bases at V and 2 bases at J, leaving 15 bases unmatched. CDR1 ENHRY and CDR2 SYGVKD come from the germline V gene. Here the CDR3 DNA reads TGTGCCACGGCTCAACAGACAGGGGGAATAACTGGGGCCAACGTCCTGACTTTC. Residues: CATAQQTGGITGANVLTF.

This chain links TRBV3-1 with TRBJ2-1; D is tentatively TRBD1 or TRBD2 (5 bases each). The CDR3 runs to 16 residues. CDR1 and CDR2 from the germline V gene are LGHDT and YNNKEL (reference sequence). V was pared by 1 base and J by 8 bases, with 18 bases between. The CDR3 DNA reads as TGTGCCAGCAGCCAAGGACAGCCCTCCGGGATGGATGAGCAGTTCTTC. It specifies CASSQGQPSGMDEQFF.

This clonotype was seen only a few times. V is TRBV6-2 or TRBV6-3 and J is TRBJ1-1; 8 bases match TRBD1. CDR1 and CDR2 from the germline V gene are MNHEY and SVGEGT. V lost 2 bases, J lost 0 bases, and 5 bases stayed unmatched. The CDR3 is 16 amino acids. In DNA, the CDR3 is TGTGCCAGCAGTTACCCCCAGGGGGCTATGAACACTGAAGCTTTCTTT. As protein: CASSYPQGAMNTEAFF.

In its sample, this clonotype was seen a few times. V gene TRBV15 combines with J gene TRBJ1-1; the match to TRBD1 covers 9 bases. CDR1 and CDR2 (germline): LNHNV, YYDKDF (reference sequence). J lost 1 base, V lost 5 bases, and 8 bases had no gene match. The CDR3 extends over 16 amino acids. CDR3: CATSPGQGGRNTEAFF. CDR3 DNA: TGTGCCACCAGCCCGGGACAGGGAGGACGGAACACTGAAGCTTTCTTT.

The chain combines TRBV20-1 with TRBJ2-3; 10 bases agree with TRBD2. V gave up 2 bases and J gave up 2 bases; unmatched junction bases: 10. The length of the CDR3 is 17 residues. Germline V lookup: CDR1 DFQATT, CDR2 SNEGSKA (reference sequence). The CDR3 spells CSARLAGDVWNTDTQYF. For the CDR3, the DNA is TGCAGTGCTAGACTAGCGGGAGATGTATGGAACACAGATACGCAGTATTTT.

The chain links TRBV7-8 to TRBJ2-7; TRBD1 matches at 8 bases. The germline V gene has CDR1 SGHVS and CDR2 FQNEAQ. The CDR3 extends over 16 amino acids. The V and J ends lost 5 bases and 0 bases, in that order; junction bases with no gene match: 9. The CDR3 sequence: CASSPGPTGDSYEQYF. The CDR3 DNA follows: TGTGCCAGCAGCCCTGGTCCGACAGGGGACTCCTACGAGCAGTACTTC.

The CDR3, as DNA: TGTGCCAGCAGTAAAACGACAGTTCCTCGGGGCTACACCTTC. This encodes CASSKTTVPRGYTF. J is TRBJ1-2 and V is TRBV6-2 or TRBV6-3, with a weak D call TRBD1 (5 bases). The CDR3 spans 14 residues. Trimming removed 5 bases at V and 8 bases at J, with 18 bases between. The germline V gene has CDR1 MNHEY and CDR2 SVGEGT.

This clonotype has ten or more counts. V gene TRBV3-1 combines with J gene TRBJ1-2; 8 bases agree with TRBD1. Germline CDR1 is LGHDT and CDR2 is YNNKEL (reference sequence). The CDR3 is made up of 12 amino acids. J gave up 6 bases and V 4 bases, and 1 base lay outside the gene matches. This CDR3 reads CASSPTGDGYTF. DNA for the CDR3: TGTGCCAGCAGCCCGACAGGGGATGGCTACACCTTC.

This clonotype turned up a few times. V and J are TRBV14 and TRBJ2-1; D gene uncertain. CDR3 length: 13 residues. Trimming removed 2 bases from V and 5 bases from J, with 7 bases in between. Germline lookup yields CDR1 SGHDN and CDR2 FVKESK. The CDR3 DNA sequence: TGTGCCAGCAGCCAATCGGCGAACAATGAGCAGTTCTTC. It specifies CASSQSANNEQFF.

This clonotype was detected a few times. V is TRBV6-2 or TRBV6-3 and J is TRBJ2-2; D is unclear. This CDR3 comprises 14 residues. V was trimmed by 5 bases and J by 5 bases, leaving 12 bases between them. Germline values: CDR1 MNHEY, CDR2 SVGEGT. CDR3 DNA sequence: TGTGCCAGCAGTACCGACACCTATACCGGGGAGCTGTTTTTT. This codes for CASSTDTYTGELFF.